This TCR beta chain was obtained from a study of shared clonotypes between healthy human individuals. Overall study findings and caveats: Naive CD4 clonotypes were shared across a handful of donors at roughly 5%.

At a deep level, the assay was run. The repertoire was sequenced with immunoSEQ multiplex PCR; TCRdb's copy has only in-frame clones and lacks some. In the table there are 2 million to 3 million clones, approximately 94% of which are singletons. As regards this clone: Its antigen is unidentified. In the same sample, other DNA sequences code for this CDR3.

There are 15 residues in the CDR3. Trimming left V 8 bases short and J 1 base short, with 16 bases between. CDR1 and CDR2 from the germline V gene are MDHEN and SYDVKM. This clonotype was sampled from a man between 18 and 29 years old in good health. Some clones in this sample may be carry-over from other donors' samples. The sequencing input was naive CD4+ T cells from PBMCs. Noted subset: CD45RA+ positively selected. The gene calls are TRBV28 and TRBJ2-3; perhaps D is TRBD1 or TRBD2 (6 bases each). CDR3 amino acids: CASSLQGGGTDTQYF. CDR3 bases: TGTGCCAGCTCCCTACAGGGAGGAGGCACAGATACGCAGTATTTT.